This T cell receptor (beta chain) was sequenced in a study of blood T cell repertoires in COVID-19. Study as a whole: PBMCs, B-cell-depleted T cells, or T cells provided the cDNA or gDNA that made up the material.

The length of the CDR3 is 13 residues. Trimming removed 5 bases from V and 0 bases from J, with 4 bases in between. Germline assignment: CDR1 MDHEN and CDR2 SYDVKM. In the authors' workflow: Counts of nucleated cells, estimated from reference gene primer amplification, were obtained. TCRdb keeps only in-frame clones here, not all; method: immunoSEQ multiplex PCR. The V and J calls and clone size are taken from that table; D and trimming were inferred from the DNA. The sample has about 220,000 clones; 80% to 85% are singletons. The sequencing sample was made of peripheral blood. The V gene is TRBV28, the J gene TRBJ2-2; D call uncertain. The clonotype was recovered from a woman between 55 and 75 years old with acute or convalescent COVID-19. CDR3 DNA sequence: TGTGCCAGCAGTCCCGCGAACACCGGGGAGCTGTTTTTT. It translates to CASSPANTGELFF.